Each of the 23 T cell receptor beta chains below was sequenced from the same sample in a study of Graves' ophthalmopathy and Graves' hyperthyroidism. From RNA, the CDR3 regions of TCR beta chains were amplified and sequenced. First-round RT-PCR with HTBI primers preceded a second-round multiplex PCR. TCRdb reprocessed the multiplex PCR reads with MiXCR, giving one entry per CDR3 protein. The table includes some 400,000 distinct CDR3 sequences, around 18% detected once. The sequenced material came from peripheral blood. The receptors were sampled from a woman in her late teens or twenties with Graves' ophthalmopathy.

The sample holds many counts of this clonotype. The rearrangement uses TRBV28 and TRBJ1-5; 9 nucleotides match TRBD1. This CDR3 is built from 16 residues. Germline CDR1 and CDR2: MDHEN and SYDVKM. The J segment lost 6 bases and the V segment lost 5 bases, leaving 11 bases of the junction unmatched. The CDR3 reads CASSPPPGQGSQPQHF. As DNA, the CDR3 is TGTGCCAGCAGTCCGCCTCCGGGACAGGGAAGTCAGCCCCAGCATTTT.

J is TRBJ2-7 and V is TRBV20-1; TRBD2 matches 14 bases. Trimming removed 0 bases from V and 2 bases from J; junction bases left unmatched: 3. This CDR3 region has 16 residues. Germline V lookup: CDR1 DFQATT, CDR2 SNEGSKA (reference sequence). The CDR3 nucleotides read TGCAGTGCTAGAGATGGACTAGCGGGAGGTCCCTACGAGCAGTACTTC. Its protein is CSARDGLAGGPYEQYF.

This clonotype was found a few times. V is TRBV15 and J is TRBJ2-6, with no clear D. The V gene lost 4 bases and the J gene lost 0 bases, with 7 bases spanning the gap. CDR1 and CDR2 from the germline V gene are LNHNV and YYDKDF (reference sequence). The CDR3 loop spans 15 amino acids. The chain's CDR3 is CATSNVDSGANVLTF. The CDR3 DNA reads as TGTGCCACCAGCAACGTGGACTCTGGGGCCAACGTCCTGACTTTC.

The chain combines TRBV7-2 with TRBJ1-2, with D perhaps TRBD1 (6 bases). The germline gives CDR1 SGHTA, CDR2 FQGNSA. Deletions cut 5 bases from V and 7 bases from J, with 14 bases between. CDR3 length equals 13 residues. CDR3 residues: CASSSDRSGGYTF. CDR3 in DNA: TGTGCCAGCAGCAGTGACAGGTCGGGTGGCTACACCTTC.

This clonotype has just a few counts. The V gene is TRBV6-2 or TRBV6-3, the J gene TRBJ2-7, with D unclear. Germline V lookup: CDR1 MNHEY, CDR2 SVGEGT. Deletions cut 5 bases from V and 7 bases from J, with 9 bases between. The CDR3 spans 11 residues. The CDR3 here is CASSGDLEQYF. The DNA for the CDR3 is TGTGCCAGCAGTGGGGATCTAGAGCAGTACTTC.

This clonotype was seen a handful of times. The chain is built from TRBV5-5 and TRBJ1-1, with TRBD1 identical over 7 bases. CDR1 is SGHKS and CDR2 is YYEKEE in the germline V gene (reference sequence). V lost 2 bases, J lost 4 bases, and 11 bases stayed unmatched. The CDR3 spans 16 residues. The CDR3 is CASSFEPTGFGTEAFF. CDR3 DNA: TGTGCCAGCAGCTTCGAACCGACAGGGTTTGGCACTGAAGCTTTCTTT.

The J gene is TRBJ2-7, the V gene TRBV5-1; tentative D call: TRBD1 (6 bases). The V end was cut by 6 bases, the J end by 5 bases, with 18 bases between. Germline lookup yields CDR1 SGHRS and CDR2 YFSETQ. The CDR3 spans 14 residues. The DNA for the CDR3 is TGCGCCAGCACAGGTACAGGGTTTCGAGACGAGCAGTACTTC. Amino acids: CASTGTGFRDEQYF.

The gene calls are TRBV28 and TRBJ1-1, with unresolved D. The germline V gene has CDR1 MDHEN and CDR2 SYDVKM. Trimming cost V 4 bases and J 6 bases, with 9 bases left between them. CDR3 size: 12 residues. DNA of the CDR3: TGTGCCAGCAGTTGGGCCAAGGCTGAAGCTTTCTTT. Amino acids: CASSWAKAEAFF.

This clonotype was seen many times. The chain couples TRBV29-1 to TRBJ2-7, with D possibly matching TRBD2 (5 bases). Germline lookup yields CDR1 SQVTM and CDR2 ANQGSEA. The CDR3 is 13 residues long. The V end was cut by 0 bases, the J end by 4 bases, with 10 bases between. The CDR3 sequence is CSVEDHSGYEQYF. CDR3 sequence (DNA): TGCAGCGTTGAAGATCACTCGGGGTACGAGCAGTACTTC.

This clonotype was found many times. In nucleotides, the CDR3 is TGTGCCACTGACCAATTGACAGGGCGCTTTTCTGAAGCTTTCTTT. This sequence encodes CATDQLTGRFSEAFF. The rearrangement links TRBV6-5 to TRBJ1-1; 7 bases are a match to TRBD1. Trimming cost V 10 bases and J 6 bases; bases outside gene matches: 17. The CDR3 loop spans 15 amino acids. Germline V gives CDR1 MNHEY, CDR2 SVGAGI.

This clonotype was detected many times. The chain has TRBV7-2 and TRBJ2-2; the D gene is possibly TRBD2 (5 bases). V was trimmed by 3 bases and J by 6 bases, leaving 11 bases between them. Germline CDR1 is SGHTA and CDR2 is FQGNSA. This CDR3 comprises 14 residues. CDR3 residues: CASSFSRTPGELFF. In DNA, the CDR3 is TGTGCCAGCAGCTTCAGCCGGACTCCCGGGGAGCTGTTTTTT.

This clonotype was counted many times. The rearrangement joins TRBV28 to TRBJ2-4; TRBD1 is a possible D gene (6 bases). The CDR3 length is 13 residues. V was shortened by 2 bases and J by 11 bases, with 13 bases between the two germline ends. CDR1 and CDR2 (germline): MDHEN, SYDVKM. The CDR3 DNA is TGTGCCAGCAGTTTACCTGGACAGTTCGTTCAGTACTTC. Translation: CASSLPGQFVQYF.

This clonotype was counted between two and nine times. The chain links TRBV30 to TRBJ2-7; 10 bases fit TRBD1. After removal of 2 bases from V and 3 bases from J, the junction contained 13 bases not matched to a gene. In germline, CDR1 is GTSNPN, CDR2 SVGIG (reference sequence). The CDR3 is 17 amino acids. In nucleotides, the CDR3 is TGTGCCTGGAGTACTCGGACAGGGGGATCAAGCCTCTACGAGCAGTACTTC. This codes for CAWSTRTGGSSLYEQYF.

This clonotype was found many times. As DNA, the CDR3 is TGCGCCAGCAGCCAAGTATTGAATGCGGCGACAGGGGGAACGGGGGAGCTGTTTTTT. Protein sequence: CASSQVLNAATGGTGELFF. The chain carries TRBV4-1 and TRBJ2-2; 9 bases are shared with TRBD1. Germline V lookup: CDR1 MGHRA, CDR2 YSYEKL. Trimming took 1 base from V and 8 from J; bases not matched to a gene: 17. CDR3 size: 19 residues.

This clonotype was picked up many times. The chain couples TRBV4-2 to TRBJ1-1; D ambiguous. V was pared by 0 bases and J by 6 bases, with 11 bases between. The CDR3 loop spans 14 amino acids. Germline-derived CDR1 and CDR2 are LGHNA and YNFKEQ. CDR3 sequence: CASSQEFSDSEAFF. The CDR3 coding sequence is TGTGCCAGCAGCCAAGAATTCTCTGACTCTGAAGCTTTCTTT.

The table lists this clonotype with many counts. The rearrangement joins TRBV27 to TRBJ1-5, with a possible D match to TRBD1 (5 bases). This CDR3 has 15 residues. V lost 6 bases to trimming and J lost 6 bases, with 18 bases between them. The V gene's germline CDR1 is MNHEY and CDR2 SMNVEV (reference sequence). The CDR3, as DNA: TGTGCCAGCAGACGACCTCCACAGGACACTCAGCCCCAGCATTTT. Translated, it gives CASRRPPQDTQPQHF.

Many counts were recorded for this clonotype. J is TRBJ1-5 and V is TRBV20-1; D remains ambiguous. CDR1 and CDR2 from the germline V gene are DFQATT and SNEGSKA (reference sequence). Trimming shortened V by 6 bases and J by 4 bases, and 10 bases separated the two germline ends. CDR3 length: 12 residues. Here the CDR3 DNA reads TGCAGTGCCAGTCAGGCGAATCAGCCCCAGCATTTT. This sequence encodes CSASQANQPQHF.

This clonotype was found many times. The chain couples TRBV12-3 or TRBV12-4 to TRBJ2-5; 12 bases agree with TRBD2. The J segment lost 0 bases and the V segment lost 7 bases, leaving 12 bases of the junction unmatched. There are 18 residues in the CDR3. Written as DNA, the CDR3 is TGTGCCAGCATCCGGACTAGCGGGACCCCCAATTACCAAGAGACCCAGTACTTC. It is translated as CASIRTSGTPNYQETQYF.

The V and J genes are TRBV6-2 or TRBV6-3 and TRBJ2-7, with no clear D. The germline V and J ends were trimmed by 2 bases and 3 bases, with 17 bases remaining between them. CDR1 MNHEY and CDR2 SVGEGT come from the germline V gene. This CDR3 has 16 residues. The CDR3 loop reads CASSYVAVRANYEQYF. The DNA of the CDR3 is TGTGCCAGCAGTTACGTGGCTGTAAGAGCGAACTACGAGCAGTACTTC.

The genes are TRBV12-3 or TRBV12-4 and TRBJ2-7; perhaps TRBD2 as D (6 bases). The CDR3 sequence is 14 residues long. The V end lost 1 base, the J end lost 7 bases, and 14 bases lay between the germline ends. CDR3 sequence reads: CASSLGGRGREQYF. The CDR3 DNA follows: TGTGCCAGCAGTTTAGGAGGCCGGGGGAGGGAGCAGTACTTC.

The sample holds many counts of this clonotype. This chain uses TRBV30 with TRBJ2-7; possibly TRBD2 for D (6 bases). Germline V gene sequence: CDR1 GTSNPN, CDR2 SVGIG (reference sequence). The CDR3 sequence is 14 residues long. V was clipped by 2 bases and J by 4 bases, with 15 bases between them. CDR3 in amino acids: CAWSRLAHGYEQYF. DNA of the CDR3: TGTGCCTGGAGTAGGCTAGCGCATGGGTACGAGCAGTACTTC.

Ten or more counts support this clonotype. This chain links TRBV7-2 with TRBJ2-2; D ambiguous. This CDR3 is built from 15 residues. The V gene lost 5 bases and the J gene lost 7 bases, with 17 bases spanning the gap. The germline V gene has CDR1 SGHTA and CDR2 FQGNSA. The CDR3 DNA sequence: TGTGCCAGCAGCCCATTGAGTTGGGAATTCGGGGAGCTGTTTTTT. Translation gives CASSPLSWEFGELFF.

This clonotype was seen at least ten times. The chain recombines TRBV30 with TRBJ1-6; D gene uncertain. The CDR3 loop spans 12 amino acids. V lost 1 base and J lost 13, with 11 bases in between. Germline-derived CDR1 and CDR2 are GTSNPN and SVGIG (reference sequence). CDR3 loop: CAWSDGDLPLHF. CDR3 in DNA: TGTGCCTGGAGTGATGGGGATTTGCCCCTCCACTTT. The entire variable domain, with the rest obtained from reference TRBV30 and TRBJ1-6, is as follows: SQTIHQWPATLVQPVGSPLSLECTVEGTSNPNLYWYRQAAGRGLQLLFYSVGIGQISSEVPQNLSASRPQDRQFILSSKKLLLSDSGFYLCAWSDGDLPLHFGNGTRLTVT.